This entry describes one T cell receptor (beta chain). The Seattle patients, enrolled during active infection, were followed longitudinally. The protocol was immunoSEQ multiplex PCR, while the TCRdb copy is restricted to in-frame clones and leaves out a portion. Here the sample spans some 350,000 clones, about 88% being singletons. These data come from a study of blood T cell repertoires in COVID-19. About the research overall: PBMCs, B-cell-depleted T cells, or T cells provided the cDNA or gDNA that made up the material.

Germline CDR1 reads SNHLY; CDR2 reads FYNNEI. The V segment lost 6 bases and the J segment 7 bases; nucleotides outside the gene matches: 15. CDR3 size: 16 residues. The sample was peripheral blood. The sequence was collected from a woman aged 70-85 years with COVID-19, enrolled during active disease. This rearrangement joins TRBV2 to TRBJ2-5; 9 bases agree with TRBD2. The CDR3 DNA follows: TGTGCCAGCAGGGCTGACACTAGCGGGCGGATAGGGACCCAGTACTTC. Translated, it gives CASRADTSGRIGTQYF.